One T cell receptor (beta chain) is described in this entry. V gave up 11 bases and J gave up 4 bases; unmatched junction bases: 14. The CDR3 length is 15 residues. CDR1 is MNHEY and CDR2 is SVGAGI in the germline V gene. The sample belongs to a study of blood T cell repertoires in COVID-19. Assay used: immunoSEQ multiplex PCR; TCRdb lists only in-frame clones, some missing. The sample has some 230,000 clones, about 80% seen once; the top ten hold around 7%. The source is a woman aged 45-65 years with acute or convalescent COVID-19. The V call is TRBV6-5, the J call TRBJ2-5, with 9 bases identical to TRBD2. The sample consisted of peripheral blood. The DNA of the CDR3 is TGTGCCTGCTCGGAGCCTAGCGGGAATGCAGAGACCCAGTACTTC. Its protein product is CACSEPSGNAETQYF.